The clone carrying this T cell receptor beta chain appeared many times. Its antigen is currently unknown. This CDR3 comprises 12 residues. V was cut by 5 bases and J by 5 bases, with 7 bases left in between. Germline assignment: CDR1 SGHTA and CDR2 FQGNSA. A single record per CDR3 protein comes from TCRdb applying MiXCR to the reads. The sample has 680,000 or so distinct CDR3 sequences; 35% are singletons. The sample comes from a study of T cell repertoires in cytomegalovirus infection. Study-wide points: The study found HLA-C-restricted CMV-specific TCR beta clonotypes dominating the ex vivo response. Carriers of CMV plus the relevant HLA were identified by cumulative public TCR beta family frequency.

This sequence was found in a human donor in good health (CMV status not recorded). Some clones in this sample may be carry-over from other donors' samples. The chain couples TRBV7-2 to TRBJ2-1; D call uncertain. Material for sequencing was PBMCs. The CDR3 region has the DNA TGTGCCAGCAGCCTACTTCACAATGAGCAGTTCTTC. This translates into CASSLLHNEQFF.